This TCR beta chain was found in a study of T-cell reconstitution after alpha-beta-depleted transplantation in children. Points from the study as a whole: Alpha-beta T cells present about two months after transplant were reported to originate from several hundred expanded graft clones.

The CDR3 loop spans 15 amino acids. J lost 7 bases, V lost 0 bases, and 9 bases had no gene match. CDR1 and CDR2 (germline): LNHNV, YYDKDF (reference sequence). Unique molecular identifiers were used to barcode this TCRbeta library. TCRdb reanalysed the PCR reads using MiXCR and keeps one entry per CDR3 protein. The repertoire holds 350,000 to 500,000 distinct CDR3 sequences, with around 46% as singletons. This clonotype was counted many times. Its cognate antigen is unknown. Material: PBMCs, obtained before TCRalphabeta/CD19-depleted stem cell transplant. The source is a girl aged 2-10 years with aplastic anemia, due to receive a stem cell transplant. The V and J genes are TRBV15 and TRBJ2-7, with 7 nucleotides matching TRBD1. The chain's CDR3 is CATSRDGTAREEQYF. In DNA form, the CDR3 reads TGTGCCACCAGCAGAGATGGGACAGCACGAGAGGAGCAGTACTTC.